One and the same sample provided the 23 T cell receptor beta chains below, sequenced in a study of blood T cell repertoires in COVID-19. Generated by immunoSEQ multiplex PCR, the TCRdb table keeps only in-frame clones and is missing some. The repertoire has around 140,000 clones, 84% of them found once; the top ten carry 1.1% to 1.5%. The sequencing input was peripheral blood. The source of these receptors is a man aged 60 to 69 with acute or convalescent COVID-19.

CDR3 bases: TGTGCCAGTAGTACAAACAGGGGGCCCGGGGAAGCTTTCTTT. Its protein product is CASSTNRGPGEAFF. This sequence joins TRBV19 and TRBJ1-1; 9 bases align to TRBD1. V lost 4 bases, J lost 8 bases, and 8 bases stayed unmatched. Germline V gene lookup returns CDR1 LNHDA and CDR2 SQIVND (reference sequence). The CDR3 runs 14 residues.

The chain employs TRBV24-1 and TRBJ2-3, with 15 bases aligning to TRBD2. The CDR3 loop spans 17 amino acids. Germline V gene data show CDR1 as KGHDR and CDR2 as SFDVKD. V trimming: 6 bases; J trimming: 4 bases; junction bases outside the gene matches: 7. As DNA, the CDR3 is TGTGCCACCAGTTCCTCCGGACTAGCGGGAGGGGCAGATACGCAGTATTTT. Residues: CATSSSGLAGGADTQYF.

The chain combines TRBV4-1 with TRBJ2-7, with D maybe TRBD2 (5 bases). Germline V CDR1 and CDR2: MGHRA, YSYEKL. The CDR3 has 15 amino acids. V dropped 0 bases and J dropped 8 bases, with 17 bases sitting between them. The CDR3: CASSQDRRAGNKQYF. In DNA, the CDR3 is TGCGCCAGCAGCCAAGATCGACGGGCCGGGAACAAGCAGTACTTC.

The gene calls are TRBV11-3 and TRBJ2-2; D remains unclear. Trimming left V 0 bases short and J 0 bases short, with 5 bases between. Looked up from germline, CDR1 is SGHNT and CDR2 is YENEEA. The CDR3 sequence is 15 residues long. In DNA, the CDR3 is TGTGCCAGCAGCTTAGATGCTACGAACACCGGGGAGCTGTTTTTT. It codes for CASSLDATNTGELFF.

This clone was recorded many times. V usage is TRBV18 and J usage is TRBJ2-7; D is unclear. This CDR3 is built from 13 residues. Trimming took 6 bases from V and 0 from J, leaving 9 bases between them. Looked up from germline, CDR1 is KGHSH and CDR2 is LQKENI. CDR3 DNA: TGTGCCAGCTCGGTCCTACCCTCCTACGAGCAGTACTTC. Translated: CASSVLPSYEQYF.

The chain combines TRBV5-4 with TRBJ2-3; perhaps TRBD1 as D (5 bases). Trimming left V 4 bases short and J 6 bases short, with 12 bases between. From germline, CDR1 is SGHNT and CDR2 YYREEE (reference sequence). This CDR3 is 13 amino acids long. CDR3 coding DNA: TGTGCCAGCAGCCCCTCAGGGCCCGATACGCAGTATTTT. It encodes CASSPSGPDTQYF.

The chain has TRBV6-1 and TRBJ2-7; D unresolved. The CDR3 extends over 13 amino acids. Per germline, CDR1 MNHNS and CDR2 SASEGT. Trimming cost V 3 bases and J 2 bases, with 8 bases left between them. In DNA, the CDR3 is TGTGCCAGCAGTGACACAGCAACCTACGAGCAGTACTTC. Protein product: CASSDTATYEQYF.

As for this clone: The sample carries other DNA sequences with the same CDR3. The chain joins TRBV19 to TRBJ1-5; 7 bases are shared with TRBD1. This CDR3 has 14 residues. CDR1 and CDR2 (germline): LNHDA, SQIVND (reference sequence). V gave up 6 bases and J gave up 2 bases; unmatched junction bases: 4. The CDR3: CASRPDRGNQPQHF. In nucleotides, the CDR3 is TGTGCCAGTAGACCTGACAGGGGCAATCAGCCCCAGCATTTT.

The chain recombines TRBV5-1 with TRBJ1-2; TRBD1 aligns across 10 bases. This CDR3 region has 14 residues. Trimming cost V 3 bases and J 5 bases; bases outside gene matches: 4. CDR1 is SGHRS, CDR2 YFSETQ, per germline. The CDR3 loop is CASSWDRGGYGYTF. Here the CDR3 DNA reads TGCGCCAGCAGCTGGGACAGGGGAGGATATGGCTACACCTTC.

The V and J genes are TRBV3-1 (or the pseudogene TRBV3-2) and TRBJ1-3, with no clear D. This CDR3 contains 16 residues. CDR1 and CDR2 (germline): LGHDT, YNNKEL (reference sequence). V was cut by 0 bases and J by 4 bases, with 13 bases left in between. CDR3 sequence: CASSQDLRRTGNTIYF. CDR3 coding DNA: TGTGCCAGCAGCCAAGATCTCCGGAGGACGGGAAACACCATATATTTT.

The chain has TRBV5-1 and TRBJ2-7; D is possibly TRBD1 (6 bases). Between the trimmed V and J ends, which lost 4 bases and 0 bases, there was a span of 14 bases. CDR1 and CDR2 (germline): SGHRS, YFSETQ. The CDR3 covers 15 residues. DNA of the CDR3: TGCGCCAGCAGCGTCGGGACACTCTACTCCTACGAGCAGTACTTC. Amino acid sequence: CASSVGTLYSYEQYF.

The chain employs TRBV29-1 and TRBJ2-2; 8 nucleotides match TRBD1. Unmatched junction bases numbered 6, after V lost 5 bases and J lost 7 bases. CDR3 length: 13 residues. CDR1 and CDR2 (germline): SQVTM, ANQGSEA. Here the CDR3 reads CSVRQGLVGELFF. DNA of the CDR3: TGCAGCGTTAGACAGGGGTTGGTCGGGGAGCTGTTTTTT.

CDR3 DNA sequence: TGTGCCAGCAGCCAAGGACAGGGAACTGAAGCTTTCTTT. Its protein product is CASSQGQGTEAFF. This chain joins TRBV14 and TRBJ1-1; TRBD1 matches 7 bases. The V segment lost 1 base and the J segment 5 bases; nucleotides outside the gene matches: 1. The germline V gene encodes CDR1 SGHDN and CDR2 FVKESK. The CDR3 has 13 amino acids.

The chain is built from TRBV21-1 and TRBJ1-1; whether TRBD1, the table's D call, matches the DNA was not checked. TRBV21-1 is flagged as a pseudogene. The CDR3 consists of 15 residues. This chain's CDR3 is CASSPGEGAGTEAFF. For the CDR3, the DNA is TGTGCCAGCAGCCCGGGAGAGGGGGCAGGCACTGAAGCTTTCTTT.

The chain has TRBV7-9 and TRBJ2-7; D is ambiguous. CDR3 length: 14 amino acids. Trimming pared 0 bases from V and 0 bases from J, leaving 6 bases between. CDR1 is SEHNR, CDR2 FQNEAQ, per germline (reference sequence). CDR3 coding DNA: TGTGCCAGCAGCTTAGCGGCGGTCTCCTACGAGCAGTACTTC. Amino acids: CASSLAAVSYEQYF.

V usage is TRBV10-3 and J usage is TRBJ2-1; D unresolved. This CDR3 is built from 14 residues. Germline V gene sequence: CDR1 ENHRY, CDR2 SYGVKD. The V end was cut by 8 bases, the J end by 5 bases, with 16 bases between. CDR3 in amino acids: CAIVVLDFNNEQFF. For the CDR3, the DNA is TGTGCCATCGTGGTGCTAGACTTCAACAATGAGCAGTTCTTC.

This clone was observed a single time. The chain is built from TRBV7-3 and TRBJ1-1, with D uncertain. Germline V gives CDR1 SGHTA, CDR2 FQGTGA. The germline V and J ends were trimmed by 1 base and 3 bases, with 12 bases remaining between them. The CDR3 has 15 amino acids. The CDR3 is CASSLRAGSHTEAFF. The CDR3, as DNA: TGTGCCAGCAGCTTAAGAGCGGGGTCGCACACTGAAGCTTTCTTT.

The V call is TRBV12-5, the J call TRBJ1-2; TRBD1 agrees at 8 bases. The CDR3 loop spans 14 amino acids. V was clipped by 5 bases and J by 6 bases; unmatched bases: 8. CDR1 and CDR2 (germline): LGHNT, FRNRAP. As DNA, the CDR3 is TGTGCTAGTGGTGCCCTTGGCAGGGGGCATGGCTACACCTTC. It yields the protein CASGALGRGHGYTF.

The CDR3 sequence is CASSVLKNEKLFF. As DNA, the CDR3 is TGTGCCAGCAGTGTCCTAAAGAATGAAAAACTGTTTTTT. This chain uses TRBV2 with TRBJ1-4; D gene ambiguous. The CDR3 has 13 residues. Trimming stripped 4 bases from V and 5 bases from J, with 8 bases between. CDR1 SNHLY and CDR2 FYNNEI come from the germline V gene.

The chain uses TRBV3-1 (or the pseudogene TRBV3-2) and TRBJ2-7; no reliable D call. Trimming cost V 1 base and J 3 bases, with 7 bases left between them. The length of the CDR3 is 13 residues. Germline V lookup: CDR1 LGHDT, CDR2 YNNKEL (reference sequence). The CDR3, as DNA: TGTGCCAGCAGCCAAGGGGCCCTCTACGAGCAGTACTTC. This sequence encodes CASSQGALYEQYF.

This clone was detected a few times. The J gene is TRBJ2-5, the V gene TRBV28; 12 nucleotides match TRBD1. V lost 6 bases to trimming and J lost 5 bases; unmatched junction nucleotides: 13. CDR3 length: 17 residues. Germline-derived CDR1 and CDR2 are MDHEN and SYDVKM. The DNA of the CDR3 is TGTGCCAGCAGCCCAGAGGTGGGGACAGGGGGCGGGGAGACCCAGTACTTC. Its translation is CASSPEVGTGGGETQYF. Together with reference TRBV28 and TRBJ2-5, the CDR3 gives the full variable domain: DVKVTQSSRYLVKRTGEKVFLECVQDMDHENMFWYRQDPGLGLRLIYFSYDVKMKEKGDIPEGYSVSREKKERFSLILESASTNQTSMYLCASSPEVGTGGGETQYFGPGTRLLVL.

The genes are TRBV19 and TRBJ1-5, with 9 bases that match TRBD1. The CDR3 covers 17 residues. Germline CDR1 LNHDA, CDR2 SQIVND (reference sequence). After removal of 3 bases from V and 3 bases from J, the junction contained 9 bases not matched to a gene. In nucleotides, the CDR3 is TGTGCCAGTAGTATGGGACAGGGTTTCCCTCACAATCAGCCCCAGCATTTT. Amino acid sequence: CASSMGQGFPHNQPQHF.

This chain joins TRBV30 and TRBJ1-2, with D hard to call. This CDR3 region has 13 residues. V was shortened by 6 bases and J by 7 bases, with 18 bases between the two germline ends. The germline V gene has CDR1 GTSNPN and CDR2 SVGIG (reference sequence). For the CDR3, the DNA is TGTGCCTGCTCTATAGCGCTGTCCTTTGGCTACACCTTC. Translated: CACSIALSFGYTF.